Listed below are T cell receptor beta chains from one sample, sequenced in a study of spatial heterogeneity in lung cancer. TCRdb used MiXCR to reprocess the 5' RACE reads, holding one entry per CDR3 protein. The table shows over 50,000 distinct CDR3 sequences, with more than 7% occurring only once. The sequenced sample was PBMCs, obtained at surgery. These receptors all stem from a female donor with early-stage non-small cell lung cancer. Both conserved end residues are part of each CDR3. A D gene is named only where the DNA matches it firmly. Size values are once, few and many counts, or a class for expanded clones, and some rows have none.

size	D	V	J	CDR3	DNA
few	-	TRBV10-3	TRBJ1-2	CAISEGQGRNYGYTF	TGTGCCATCAGTGAGGGGCAGGGTAGGAACTATGGCTACACCTTC
-	-	TRBV20-1	TRBJ2-1	CSARNPSGGGYNEQFF	TGCAGTGCTAGAAACCCCTCGGGCGGCGGCTACAATGAGCAGTTCTTC
many	-	TRBV28	TRBJ2-3	CASSLADYSTDTQYF	TGTGCCAGCAGTTTAGCGGATTATAGCACAGATACGCAGTATTTT
many	-	TRBV7-2	TRBJ2-6	CASSSAGANVLTF	TGTGCCAGCAGCTCCGCTGGGGCCAACGTCCTGACTTTC
-	TRBD2	TRBV20-1	TRBJ2-1	CSAPGLGGYNEQFF	TGCAGTGCTCCGGGACTAGGGGGATACAATGAGCAGTTCTTC
many	-	TRBV12-3/TRBV12-4	TRBJ2-3	CASSLAGGGTQYF	TGTGCCAGCAGTTTAGCAGGTGGGGGGACGCAGTATTTT
many	-	TRBV12-3/TRBV12-4	TRBJ2-3	CASSGTPRSTDTQYF	TGTGCCAGCAGCGGGACTCCGAGGTCCACAGATACGCAGTATTTT
medium-sized	-	TRBV7-2	TRBJ1-2	CASSFPNIYGYTF	TGTGCCAGCAGCTTCCCTAATATCTATGGCTACACCTTC
few	TRBD2	TRBV5-1	TRBJ2-3	CASSWASGRSDTQYF	TGCGCCAGCAGCTGGGCTAGCGGGAGGTCGGATACGCAGTATTTT
-	-	TRBV6-5	TRBJ2-7	CASSDRNRNEQYF	TGTGCCAGCAGCGACCGGAACCGGAACGAGCAGTACTTC
-	TRBD1	TRBV11-1	TRBJ1-1	CASSQLTGSNTEAFF	TGTGCCAGCAGCCAATTGACAGGGAGTAACACTGAAGCTTTCTTT
few	-	TRBV20-1	TRBJ2-7	CSASGGTYLTSGEEQYF	TGCAGTGCTAGTGGGGGGACATATCTCACTTCAGGGGAAGAGCAGTACTTC
few	-	TRBV29-1	TRBJ2-7	CSAWTQSYEQYF	TGCAGCGCCTGGACTCAGTCCTACGAGCAGTACTTC
few	-	TRBV10-3	TRBJ1-4	CAIQGSTNEKLFF	TGTGCCATCCAGGGATCAACTAATGAAAAACTGTTTTTT
many	TRBD1	TRBV7-6	TRBJ2-7	CASSQDRGDEQYF	TGTGCCAGCAGCCAGGACAGGGGTGACGAGCAGTACTTC
few	TRBD1	TRBV9	TRBJ1-2	CASSGIPTGGYGYTF	TGTGCCAGCAGCGGGATACCTACAGGGGGCTATGGCTACACCTTC
medium-sized	-	TRBV12-3/TRBV12-4	TRBJ1-3	CASSLSGNTIYF	TGTGCCAGCAGTTTATCTGGAAACACCATATATTTT
-	-	TRBV29-1	TRBJ2-1	CSVELLALQFF	TGCAGCGTTGAACTTCTGGCCCTGCAGTTCTTC
-	-	TRBV10-3	TRBJ1-5	CAISRTDNQPQHF	TGTGCCATCAGCCGGACGGATAATCAGCCCCAGCATTTT
few	TRBD1	TRBV28	TRBJ2-7	CASSLAGDSTYEQYF	TGTGCCAGCAGTTTAGCCGGGGACAGCACCTACGAGCAGTACTTC
few	-	TRBV20-1	TRBJ2-7	CSAGTRSSYEQYF	TGCAGTGCTGGGACCAGGAGCTCCTACGAGCAGTACTTC
-	TRBD2	TRBV7-8	TRBJ2-1	CASSLEGGGYNEQFF	TGTGCCAGCAGCCTAGAGGGCGGGGGATACAATGAGCAGTTCTTC
many	-	TRBV3-1	TRBJ2-1	CASSAGQSHYNEQFF	TGTGCCAGCAGCGCTGGTCAGTCCCACTACAATGAGCAGTTCTTC
few	-	TRBV24-1	TRBJ1-4	CATSDPQGRNEKLFF	TGTGCCACCAGTGATCCCCAGGGCCGTAATGAAAAACTGTTTTTT
few	-	TRBV27	TRBJ1-5	CASSGTPNSNQPQHF	TGTGCCAGCAGTGGGACTCCGAATAGCAATCAGCCCCAGCATTTT
few	TRBD2	TRBV20-1	TRBJ2-1	CSATLAGGVGEQFF	TGCAGTGCTACGCTAGCGGGGGGCGTGGGTGAGCAGTTCTTC